Below, one T cell receptor beta chain is given with its context. Its antigen remains undetermined. No much larger clone is present one base from it, and per-base qualities are unavailable. These data are taken from a study of beta chain features in type 1 diabetes (dated by TCRdb to between 2018 and 2020). About the study as a whole: No differences in mean age, gender distribution, total cell number or subset yield were found between patients and healthy donors. A total of some 100,000,000 sorted cells were examined across all samples, and the number of cells per subset was strongly correlated with RNA yield. The study compared TCRB repertoires of sorted circulating CD4+ T cell subsets between recently diagnosed type 1 diabetes patients and matched healthy donors. Regulatory and stem cell-like memory subsets were obtained from only 8 patients and roughly 8 healthy donors, while naive and central memory subsets were obtained from all 30 or so donors.

From each donor, a single peripheral blood sample of 95 to 150 mL on average was drawn into heparinised tubes. A BD FACSAria II and a panel including CD45RO, CCR7, CD25, CD127, CD95 and CD27 were used to sort naive, central memory, regulatory and stem cell-like memory CD4+ T cells. Every sorted population had a purity above 95%. PBMCs were separated immediately by Lymphoprep density gradient centrifugation and were stained directly, without being cultured. So that batch effects would be minimized, each experiment stained and sorted samples in pairs, pairing one healthy donor with one patient. The High Capacity cDNA Reverse Transcription Kit was used to reverse transcribe all of the isolated RNA, meaning that expressed TCRB transcripts were what got sequenced. Deep immunoSEQ sequencing was performed on naive, central memory and regulatory T cell samples, with an average of about 3.57 million total reads per sample. After sorted cells were lysed in RLT buffer, RNA was extracted with DNase-treated RNeasy Micro or Mini kits, with the choice depending on cell number. To prevent cross-contamination, each cell subset was processed individually, whereas patient and healthy donor samples were processed jointly. Using the immunoSEQ multiplex PCR, TCRB sequences were amplified from cDNA into 87-bp fragments spanning the CDR3 region. Amplicons were sequenced on the Illumina HiSeq platform. The authors processed their data as follows. Synthetic template baselines were used to correct PCR bias computationally, reads within Hamming distance 2 were collapsed together, and singletons that could not be merged were discarded. Reads were aligned against IMGT so that V, D and J genes, CDR3 length and insertions or deletions at six rearrangement sites could be assigned. Clonotype counts were normalized to sorted cell number within each subset before computing true diversity and Gini coefficients with the tcR R package. The overlap coefficient, calculated on TCRB nucleotide sequences, was used to measure repertoire sharing. Out-of-frame TCRB sequences from naive cells were analyzed as a proxy for the pre-selection repertoire. Here the immuneACCESS table is served through TCRdb, limited to in-frame sequences with V and J called. Missing clones are a known gap in these copies; in checked studies unresolved V genes cover under half, and the rest lacks a known reason. V, J and clone size reflect that table, while D and trimming were determined from the DNA. The sample contains 150,000 to 200,000 clones, around 63% of them found a single time. The leading ten clones occupy 0.08% to 0.09% of the sample.

Paper-wide results and their limitations: The naive, central memory and regulatory TCRB repertoires appeared to resemble one another more closely among patients than among healthy donors. Because cDNA was sequenced instead of genomic DNA, activated cells with high expression could be over-represented, although the groups did not differ in activation or CD3 levels. Shorter templates might have been favored by PCR, but patient and control samples were amplified and corrected together, so both groups would have been affected equally by any skew. At VDJ recombination sites, type 1 diabetes patients had fewer insertions and more deleted nucleotides, which implies abnormalities in thymic rearrangement. In all four CD4+ subsets, TCRB CDR3 length was moderately but significantly shorter in type 1 diabetes patients. HLA sub-analyses involved small numbers of individuals, so any influence of HLA type on TCRB rearrangement remained unresolved.

A distance of 12 bases separates the germline ends of V and J, which lose 5 bases and 10 bases respectively. Taken from the germline V gene (reference sequence), the CDR1 and CDR2 loops are SEHNR and FQNEAQ. From the cysteine up to the phenylalanine, the CDR3 has a length of 11 residues. Only the CDR3 DNA stays, 33 bases, in frame from base 1. This receptor was taken from a man aged 25 to 40 with type 1 diabetes. Rearrangement joined TRBV7-9 to TRBJ2-7; no D gene is confidently identified. The sample comprised naive CD4+ T cells from blood. Explained via the paper, the cell subset or site label denotes: true naive CD4+ T cells. CDR3 protein: CASSTKDSQYF. The base sequence is TGTGCCAGCAGCACGAAGGATAGTCAGTACTTC.